These T cell receptor beta chains were read from a single sample in a study of T cells in narcolepsy. The data were produced by immunoSEQ multiplex PCR, yet TCRdb's version contains in-frame clones alone and is incomplete. In the table there are roughly 35,000 clones, about 85% of which are singletons. The sequenced sample was CD45RA- memory CD4+ T cells from PBMCs. Source of these receptors: a human donor with narcolepsy. Both conserved end residues are part of each CDR3. The D gene is left open where the match is weak. The listing skips clone size in some rows; elsewhere it reads once, few, many or a size class.

DNA: TGTGCCAGCAGCTTAGGAGGACTGTTCGGCTACAATGAGCAGTTCTTC
CDR3: CASSLGGLFGYNEQFF
J: TRBJ2-1
size: few
D: NA
V: TRBV7-2

DNA: TGTGCCACCAGCAGGGCAGATAGCAATCAGCCCCAGCATTTT
CDR3: CATSRADSNQPQHF
J: TRBJ1-5
size: NA
D: NA
V: TRBV15

DNA: TGTGCCAGCAGCTTAGCGACTAGCGGGGGGGAATCCTACGAGCAGTACTTC
CDR3: CASSLATSGGESYEQYF
J: TRBJ2-7
size: NA
D: TRBD2
V: TRBV7-2

DNA: TGTGCCAGCAGCCCCGGACAGTCGGATGGCTACACCTTC
CDR3: CASSPGQSDGYTF
J: TRBJ1-2
size: NA
D: NA
V: TRBV9

DNA: TGTGCCACCAGCAGAGATGGGACAGGGTACAATGAGCAGTTCTTC
CDR3: CATSRDGTGYNEQFF
J: TRBJ2-1
size: NA
D: TRBD1
V: TRBV15

DNA: TGCGCCAGCAGCCCAAGGACAGGGGGCGTTAATGGCTACACCTTC
CDR3: CASSPRTGGVNGYTF
J: TRBJ1-2
size: NA
D: TRBD1
V: TRBV5-1

DNA: TGTGCCAGCTCATCTGGACAGGGACTTCCCAACTATGGCTACACCTTC
CDR3: CASSSGQGLPNYGYTF
J: TRBJ1-2
size: once
D: TRBD1
V: TRBV18

DNA: TGTGCCAGCAGCCCAGATTTGGCGGGAGGCTACACCTTC
CDR3: CASSPDLAGGYTF
J: TRBJ1-2
size: NA
D: NA
V: TRBV7-9

DNA: TGTGCCAGCAGTTATCCCCAGGGGGGCCAAGAGACCCAGTACTTC
CDR3: CASSYPQGGQETQYF
J: TRBJ2-5
size: NA
D: NA
V: TRBV6-6

DNA: TGTGCCTGGAGTGTACGACAGGTGGTCTATGGCTACACCTTC
CDR3: CAWSVRQVVYGYTF
J: TRBJ1-2
size: NA
D: NA
V: TRBV30

DNA: TGTGCCAGCAGCCTGGAGGGGGCCAAAAACATTCAGTACTTC
CDR3: CASSLEGAKNIQYF
J: TRBJ2-4
size: NA
D: NA
V: TRBV7-9

DNA: TGTGCCAGCAGTTTGGGACAGGGTCGGGATCAGCCCCAGCATTTT
CDR3: CASSLGQGRDQPQHF
J: TRBJ1-5
size: few
D: TRBD1
V: TRBV27

DNA: TGTGCCAGCAGCCAATACCCCACAGGGATGGGCGAGACCCAGTACTTC
CDR3: CASSQYPTGMGETQYF
J: TRBJ2-5
size: NA
D: NA
V: TRBV4-2

DNA: TGTGCCAGCAGTGAAATCGGCCAGGGGAGCGCTTTCTTT
CDR3: CASSEIGQGSAFF
J: TRBJ1-1
size: NA
D: NA
V: TRBV6-1

DNA: TGTGCCAGCAGATCGGGGGGCACTGAAGCTTTCTTT
CDR3: CASRSGGTEAFF
J: TRBJ1-1
size: NA
D: NA
V: TRBV28

DNA: TGTGCCAGTAGTAACACCGGGACTAGCGGGCCCCAGTACTTC
CDR3: CASSNTGTSGPQYF
J: TRBJ2-5
size: once
D: TRBD2
V: TRBV19

DNA: TGCGCCAGCAGCTTGGCAGGGGGCTATGGCTACACCTTC
CDR3: CASSLAGGYGYTF
J: TRBJ1-2
size: NA
D: TRBD1
V: TRBV5-1

DNA: TGTGCCAGCTCACCATTAGTATACGAGCAGTACTTC
CDR3: CASSPLVYEQYF
J: TRBJ2-7
size: few
D: NA
V: TRBV18

DNA: TGTGCCAGCTCACTCGGACAGGGGCCAGACACTGAAGCTTTCTTT
CDR3: CASSLGQGPDTEAFF
J: TRBJ1-1
size: NA
D: TRBD1
V: TRBV18

DNA: TGTGCCAGCAGCCCGGGGACCATTGGTGCCGGGGAGCTGTTTTTT
CDR3: CASSPGTIGAGELFF
J: TRBJ2-2
size: NA
D: NA
V: TRBV7-8